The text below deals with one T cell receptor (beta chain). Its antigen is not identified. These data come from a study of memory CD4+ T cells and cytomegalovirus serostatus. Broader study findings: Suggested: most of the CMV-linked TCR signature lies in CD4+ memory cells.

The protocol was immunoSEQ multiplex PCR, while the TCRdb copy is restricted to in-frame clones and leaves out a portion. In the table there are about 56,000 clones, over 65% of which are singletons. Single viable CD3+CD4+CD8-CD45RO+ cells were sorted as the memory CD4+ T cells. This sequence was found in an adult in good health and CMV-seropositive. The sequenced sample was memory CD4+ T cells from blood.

This CDR3 reads CASGLLGQPQHF. The CDR3 region has the DNA TGTGCCAGCGGACTTCTGGGGCAGCCCCAGCATTTT. This chain connects TRBV7-8 to TRBJ1-5; D remains unclear. The V and J ends lost 8 bases and 7 bases respectively, with 12 bases between them. The CDR3 totals 12 residues. Germline CDR1 SGHVS, CDR2 FQNEAQ. Filled out from reference TRBV7-8 and TRBJ1-5, the complete variable domain reads GAGVSQSPRYKVAKRGQDVALRCDPISGHVSLFWYQQALGQGPEFLTYFQNEAQLDKSGLPSDRFFAERPEGSVSTLKIQRTQQEDSAVYLCASGLLGQPQHFGDGTRLSIL.